The 24 T cell receptor beta chains presented below share a single source sample, sequenced in a study of blood T cell repertoires in COVID-19 (dated by TCRdb to 2018 to 2021). Receptor amplification or capture employed the immunoSEQ multiplex PCR assay. This is the immuneACCESS table as TCRdb keeps it, with only in-frame sequences that have V and J called. A part of the clones is gone; compared with another copy, unresolved V genes explain less than half, and the rest is unexplained. The sample table contains approximately 49,000 clones; only one count was recorded for 84% of them. The top ten clones comprise 1.6% of the sample. The sequenced sample consisted of peripheral blood. These TCRs come from a man between 45 and 60 years old with acute or convalescent COVID-19.

This chain uses TRBV2 with TRBJ2-7; D perhaps matches TRBD1 (5 bases). This CDR3 comprises 13 residues. Germline V lookup: CDR1 SNHLY, CDR2 FYNNEI. The V end was cut by 9 bases, the J end by 3 bases, with 15 bases between. As DNA, the CDR3 is TGTGCCAGGAGCGCAGGGTCAAACTACGAGCAGTACTTC. It translates to CARSAGSNYEQYF.

The chain has TRBV6-2 or TRBV6-3 and TRBJ2-5; 7 bases align to TRBD1. The CDR3 contains 15 residues. Per germline, CDR1 MNHEY and CDR2 SVGEGT. V was pared by 2 bases and J by 5 bases, with 8 bases of the junction left unmatched. The CDR3 DNA follows: TGTGCCAGCAGTTACGTTAGGGGGCCTAAGGAGACCCAGTACTTC. It codes for CASSYVRGPKETQYF.

The chain has TRBV7-9 and TRBJ2-2; 9 bases line up with TRBD1. CDR1 and CDR2 from the germline V gene are SEHNR and FQNEAQ (reference sequence). Trimming at V came to 4 bases and at J to 1 base, leaving 1 base not matched to a gene. The CDR3 runs 15 residues. The CDR3 region has the DNA TGTGCCAGCAGCTGGGGACAGGGGAACACCGGGGAGCTGTTTTTT. The encoded protein is CASSWGQGNTGELFF.

The chain couples TRBV10-1 to TRBJ2-2; TRBD1 might be the D (6 bases). The CDR3 extends over 14 amino acids. Germline CDR1 reads WNHNN; CDR2 reads SYGVQD (reference sequence). V gave up 6 bases and J gave up 4 bases, with 12 bases separating them. CDR3 coding DNA: TGCGCCAGCAGAAGGGACACCCTCACCGGGGAGCTGTTTTTT. It yields the protein CASRRDTLTGELFF.

The CDR3 DNA reads as TGTGCCAGCAGTTACAGGGGTTCTGGAAACACCATATATTTT. Encoded protein: CASSYRGSGNTIYF. The chain is built from TRBV27 and TRBJ1-3, with 7 bases identical to TRBD1. There are 14 residues in the CDR3. Unmatched junction bases numbered 1, after V lost 4 bases and J lost 1 base. CDR1 MNHEY and CDR2 SMNVEV come from the germline V gene (reference sequence).

The chain recombines TRBV6-2 or TRBV6-3 with TRBJ1-2; 7 nucleotides align to TRBD1. Per the germline V gene, CDR1 is MNHEY and CDR2 is SVGEGT. V lost 0 bases to trimming and J lost 4 bases; unmatched junction nucleotides: 11. The CDR3 totals 17 residues. The CDR3 DNA is TGTGCCAGCAGTTACTCGAAAAAGGGGGCGCCCCTCTATGGCTACACCTTC. Translated: CASSYSKKGAPLYGYTF.

CDR3 nucleotide sequence: TGCGCCAGCACCCTTAGTTTCCCAGATACGCAGTATTTT. This encodes CASTLSFPDTQYF. The chain links TRBV5-1 to TRBJ2-3, with no clear D. The V gene's germline CDR1 is SGHRS and CDR2 YFSETQ. The CDR3 loop spans 13 amino acids. V was clipped by 6 bases and J by 4 bases, with 12 bases between them.

The rearrangement links TRBV2 to TRBJ2-1; 8 bases map to TRBD2. The V gene's germline CDR1 is SNHLY and CDR2 FYNNEI. CDR3 size: 16 residues. After removal of 8 bases from V and 4 bases from J, the junction contained 13 bases not matched to a gene. The CDR3 is CASEEWETSVYNEQFF. CDR3 bases: TGTGCCAGCGAAGAATGGGAGACTAGCGTTTACAATGAGCAGTTCTTC.

The chain employs TRBV28 and TRBJ1-4; no definite D call. Germline-derived CDR1 and CDR2 are MDHEN and SYDVKM. Trimming pared 6 bases from V and 0 bases from J, leaving 8 bases between. This CDR3 has 14 residues. The CDR3: CASRRGATNEKLFF. CDR3 DNA sequence: TGTGCCAGCAGGCGCGGGGCAACTAATGAAAAACTGTTTTTT.

The CDR3 loop is CASSLPGVGYTF. The CDR3 DNA reads as TGTGCCAGCAGCTTGCCGGGGGTAGGCTACACCTTC. The rearrangement joins TRBV5-4 to TRBJ1-2; D is perhaps TRBD1 (5 bases). Germline V lookup: CDR1 SGHNT, CDR2 YYREEE (reference sequence). Between the trimmed V and J ends, which lost 1 base and 8 bases, there was a span of 9 bases. The CDR3 covers 12 residues.

V is TRBV7-8 and J is TRBJ2-3; D is possibly TRBD2 (6 bases). V lost 4 bases and J 2 bases, leaving 13 bases between the germline ends. CDR1 SGHVS and CDR2 FQNEAQ come from the germline V gene. The CDR3 has 15 amino acids. For the CDR3, the DNA is TGTGCCAGCAGCTCTATTAGCGGTTACACAGATACGCAGTATTTT. Translating gives CASSSISGYTDTQYF. The variable domain in full, completed from reference TRBV7-8 and TRBJ2-3, reads GAGVSQSPRYKVAKRGQDVALRCDPISGHVSLFWYQQALGQGPEFLTYFQNEAQLDKSGLPSDRFFAERPEGSVSTLKIQRTQQEDSAVYLCASSSISGYTDTQYFGPGTRLTVL.

The CDR3 DNA reads as TGTGCCAGCTCACCATCGGGACAGGGTAATTCACCCCTCCACTTT. Translation: CASSPSGQGNSPLHF. J is TRBJ1-6 and V is TRBV18, with 9 bases lining up with TRBD1. CDR1 is KGHSH, CDR2 LQKENI, per germline. The V and J ends lost 2 bases and 6 bases, in that order; junction bases with no gene match: 2. This CDR3 region has 15 residues.

Only one count was recorded for this clone. This CDR3 reads CATSHEAGHEQYF. CDR3 DNA: TGTGCCACCAGTCACGAGGCGGGGCACGAGCAGTACTTC. V is TRBV24-1 and J is TRBJ2-7, with D maybe TRBD2 (6 bases). The germline V gene has CDR1 KGHDR and CDR2 SFDVKD. The V gene lost 6 bases and the J gene lost 5 bases, with 13 bases spanning the gap. This CDR3 has 13 amino acids.

The chain links TRBV7-9 to TRBJ1-4; D gene unclear. The germline V and J ends were trimmed by 2 bases and 4 bases, with 8 bases remaining between them. CDR1 and CDR2 (germline): SEHNR, FQNEAQ (reference sequence). The CDR3 is 14 amino acids. The CDR3 protein is CASSLPGVNEKLFF. Written as DNA, the CDR3 is TGTGCCAGCAGCTTACCCGGAGTTAATGAAAAACTGTTTTTT.

This clone appeared once. V usage is TRBV12-3 or TRBV12-4 and J usage is TRBJ2-1; unclear D gene. With 1 base removed from V and 13 bases from J, the gap between germline ends came to 8 bases. CDR3 length: 11 amino acids. The CDR3 region has the DNA TGTGCCAGCAGTTTAGGCGCGGATCAGTTCTTC. Its translation: CASSLGADQFF.

The chain uses TRBV18 and TRBJ2-7; TRBD1 is a possible D gene (5 bases). V lost 6 bases to trimming and J lost 4 bases, with 7 bases between them. Per germline, CDR1 KGHSH and CDR2 LQKENI. This CDR3 comprises 11 residues. The CDR3 loop reads CASSKGYEQYF. CDR3 nucleotide sequence: TGTGCCAGCTCCAAGGGGTACGAGCAGTACTTC.

The chain combines TRBV11-2 with TRBJ2-5; TRBD2 aligns across 14 bases. This CDR3 is 16 amino acids long. Losses at the gene ends were 5 bases for V and 4 bases for J; bases not matched to a gene: 6. CDR1 is SGHAT and CDR2 is FQNNGV in the germline V gene. CDR3 sequence reads: CASSQGLAGVGETQYF. Here the CDR3 DNA reads TGTGCCAGCAGCCAGGGACTAGCGGGAGTTGGAGAGACCCAGTACTTC.

In its sample, this clone was seen once. The CDR3 DNA is TGTGCCAGAAGCTCCGGGGTCTCAGAGGGAGCTTTCTTT. Translated, it gives CARSSGVSEGAFF. The V gene is TRBV7-5, the J gene TRBJ1-1. TRBV7-5 is a pseudogene locus. The CDR3 runs to 13 residues.

CDR3 loop: CASSLGGARQETQYF. The CDR3 DNA sequence: TGTGCCAGCAGTCTCGGGGGGGCGAGGCAAGAGACCCAGTACTTC. The V and J genes are TRBV25-1 and TRBJ2-5, with TRBD2 identical over 8 bases. The CDR3 loop spans 15 amino acids. Germline loops: CDR1 MGHDK, CDR2 SYGVNS. V was pared by 5 bases and J by 2 bases, with 7 bases of the junction left unmatched. Complete variable domain (other parts from reference TRBV25-1 and TRBJ2-5): EADIYQTPRYLVIGTGKKITLECSQTMGHDKMYWYQQDPGMELHLIHYSYGVNSTEKGDLSSESTVSRIRTEHFPLTLESARPSHTSQYLCASSLGGARQETQYFGPGTRLLVL.

The chain carries TRBV10-3 and TRBJ2-5; 14 nucleotides align to TRBD2. V shed 10 bases and J 3 bases; nucleotides not matched to a gene: 10. The CDR3 contains 16 residues. Germline values: CDR1 ENHRY, CDR2 SYGVKD. CDR3 nucleotide sequence: TGTGCCACCCGCGGACTAGCGGGGGGTCAGGAAGAGACCCAGTACTTC. As protein: CATRGLAGGQEETQYF.

This clone was observed once. The J gene is TRBJ1-3, the V gene TRBV18; D not certain. This CDR3 comprises 17 residues. V lost 5 bases to trimming and J lost 3 bases, with 20 bases between them. Germline loops: CDR1 KGHSH, CDR2 LQKENI. Here the CDR3 DNA reads TGTGCCAGCTCAACAGATCTGACCGGTTTTATTGGAAACACCATATATTTT. It translates to CASSTDLTGFIGNTIYF.

The V gene is TRBV27, the J gene TRBJ2-5; 9 bases map to TRBD2. The CDR3 consists of 14 residues. With 7 bases clipped from V and 2 bases from J, the junction kept 5 bases outside the gene matches. In germline, CDR1 is MNHEY, CDR2 SMNVEV (reference sequence). The CDR3 nucleotides are TGTGCCAGCACCGAGAGCGGGGGGCAAGAGACCCAGTACTTC. Residues: CASTESGGQETQYF.

The chain uses TRBV24-1 and TRBJ1-5; 8 bases match TRBD1. In germline, CDR1 is KGHDR, CDR2 SFDVKD. The CDR3 length is 14 residues. Losses at the gene ends were 12 bases for V and 3 bases for J; bases not matched to a gene: 9. CDR3: CAVRGQGYNQPQHF. The CDR3 DNA sequence: TGTGCCGTCCGAGGACAGGGATACAATCAGCCCCAGCATTTT.

The chain is built from TRBV5-4 and TRBJ2-3; 8 bases map to TRBD1. The V segment lost 4 bases and the J segment 0 bases; nucleotides outside the gene matches: 7. The CDR3 totals 16 residues. In germline, CDR1 is SGHNT, CDR2 YYREEE (reference sequence). CDR3 sequence: CASSRGQGHSTDTQYF. The CDR3 DNA follows: TGTGCCAGCAGCCGTGGACAGGGCCATAGCACAGATACGCAGTATTTT.